This is a list of T cell receptor beta chains from one sample in a study of blood T cell repertoires in COVID-19. Clones were read by immunoSEQ multiplex PCR, and TCRdb kept only the in-frame ones, dropping some. The repertoire holds around 300,000 clones, with around 89% as singletons. The sample comprised peripheral blood. The receptors stem from a woman in her fifties or sixties with COVID-19, enrolled during active disease. CDR3s include the opening cysteine and the closing phenylalanine or tryptophan. The D gene is left open where the match is weak.

TRBV30,NA,TRBJ2-7,CAWSASVGEQYF
TRBV30,TRBD1,TRBJ2-3,CAWSVPTGDEDTQYF
TRBV4-1,NA,TRBJ1-5,CASSQEQADQPQHF
TRBV10-3,TRBD1,TRBJ1-2,CAISEAGGDYGYTF
TRBV13,NA,TRBJ2-5,CASSRRDTKETQYF
TRBV7-8,TRBD1,TRBJ1-3,CASSQTGAGNTIYF
TRBV18,NA,TRBJ1-1,CASSPAVMNTEAFF
TRBV5-5,NA,TRBJ2-6,CASSLKGVAGANVLTF
TRBV4-1,NA,TRBJ2-5,CASSQDLPGKETQYF
TRBV15,NA,TRBJ2-1,CATSSSNSHEQFF
TRBV11-2,NA,TRBJ1-1,CASSLVYGTMNTEAFF
TRBV12-5,TRBD1,TRBJ2-7,CASGSRTGGFYEQYF
TRBV10-2,NA,TRBJ2-7,CASSESTLGVYEQYF
TRBV30,NA,TRBJ1-5,CAWSVGGNQPQHF
TRBV25-1,NA,TRBJ2-7,CASSEGQGSYEQYF
TRBV14,TRBD1,TRBJ1-1,CASSQEINRGSYTEAFF